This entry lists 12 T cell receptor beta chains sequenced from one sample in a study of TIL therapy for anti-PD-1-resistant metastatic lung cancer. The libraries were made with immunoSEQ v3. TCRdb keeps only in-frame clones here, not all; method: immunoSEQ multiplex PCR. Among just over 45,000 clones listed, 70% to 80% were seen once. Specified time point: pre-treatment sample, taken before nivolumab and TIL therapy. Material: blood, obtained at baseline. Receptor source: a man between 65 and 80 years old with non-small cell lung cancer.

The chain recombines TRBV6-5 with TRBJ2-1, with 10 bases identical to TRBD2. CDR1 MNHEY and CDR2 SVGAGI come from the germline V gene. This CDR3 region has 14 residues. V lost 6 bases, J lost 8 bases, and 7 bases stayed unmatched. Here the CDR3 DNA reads TGTGCCAGCAGCCCGCCGGGACTAGCGCATGAGCAGTTCTTC. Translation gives CASSPPGLAHEQFF.

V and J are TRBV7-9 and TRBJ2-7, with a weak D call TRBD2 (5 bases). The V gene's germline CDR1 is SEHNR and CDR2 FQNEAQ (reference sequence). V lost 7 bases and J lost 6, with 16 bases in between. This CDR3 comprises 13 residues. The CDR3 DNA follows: TGTGCCAGCACCCGACGGGGTCCTAGCGAGCAGTACTTC. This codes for CASTRRGPSEQYF.

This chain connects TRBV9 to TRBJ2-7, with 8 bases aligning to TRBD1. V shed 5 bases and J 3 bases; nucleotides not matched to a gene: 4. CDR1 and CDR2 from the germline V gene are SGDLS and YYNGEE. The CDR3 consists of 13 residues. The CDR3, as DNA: TGTGCCAGCAGTGGGACAGGCGACTACGAGCAGTACTTC. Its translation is CASSGTGDYEQYF.

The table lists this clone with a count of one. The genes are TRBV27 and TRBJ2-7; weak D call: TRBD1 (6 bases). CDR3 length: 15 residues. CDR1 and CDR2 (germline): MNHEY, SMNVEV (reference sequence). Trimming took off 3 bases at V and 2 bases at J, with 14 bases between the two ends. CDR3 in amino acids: CASSFGRTAAYEQYF. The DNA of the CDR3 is TGTGCCAGCAGTTTCGGGCGGACAGCAGCCTACGAGCAGTACTTC.

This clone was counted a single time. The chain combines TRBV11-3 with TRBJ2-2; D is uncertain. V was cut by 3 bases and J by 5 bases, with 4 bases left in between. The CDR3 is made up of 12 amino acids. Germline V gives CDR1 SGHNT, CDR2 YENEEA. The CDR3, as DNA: TGTGCCAGCAGCTTTCGGACCGGGGAGCTGTTTTTT. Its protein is CASSFRTGELFF.

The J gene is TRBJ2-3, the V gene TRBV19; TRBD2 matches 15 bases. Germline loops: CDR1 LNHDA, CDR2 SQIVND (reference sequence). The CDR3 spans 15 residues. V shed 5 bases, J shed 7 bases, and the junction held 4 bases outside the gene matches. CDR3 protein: CASSGLAGGPNTQYF. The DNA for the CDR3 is TGTGCCAGTAGTGGACTAGCGGGAGGGCCGAATACGCAGTATTTT.

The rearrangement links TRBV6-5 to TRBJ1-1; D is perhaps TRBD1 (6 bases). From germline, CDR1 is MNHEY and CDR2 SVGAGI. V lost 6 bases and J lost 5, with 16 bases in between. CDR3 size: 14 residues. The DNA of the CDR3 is TGTGCCAGCAGCCGTGGACAGAGGGAGACTGAAGCTTTCTTT. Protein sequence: CASSRGQRETEAFF.

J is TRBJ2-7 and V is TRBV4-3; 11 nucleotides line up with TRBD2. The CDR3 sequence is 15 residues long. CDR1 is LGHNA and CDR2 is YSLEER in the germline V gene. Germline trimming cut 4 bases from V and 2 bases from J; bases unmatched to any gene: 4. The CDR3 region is CASSPLAGGAYEQYF. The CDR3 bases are TGCGCCAGCAGCCCTTTAGCGGGGGGGGCCTACGAGCAGTACTTC.

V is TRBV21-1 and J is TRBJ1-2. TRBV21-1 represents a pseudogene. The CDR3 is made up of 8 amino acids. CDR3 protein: CASSSDTF. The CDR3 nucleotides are TGTGCCAGCAGCAGTGACACCTTC.

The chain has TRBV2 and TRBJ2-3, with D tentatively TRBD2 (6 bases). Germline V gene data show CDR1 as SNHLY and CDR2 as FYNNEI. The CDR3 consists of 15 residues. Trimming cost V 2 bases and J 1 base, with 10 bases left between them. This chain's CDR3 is CASSERRRGTDTQYF. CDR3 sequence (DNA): TGTGCCAGCAGTGAACGGCGGAGGGGCACAGATACGCAGTATTTT.

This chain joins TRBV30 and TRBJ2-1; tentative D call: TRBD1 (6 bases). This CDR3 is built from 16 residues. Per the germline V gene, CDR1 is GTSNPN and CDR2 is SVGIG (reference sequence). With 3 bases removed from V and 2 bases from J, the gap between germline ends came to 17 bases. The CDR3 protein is CAWRTGPRSAYNEQFF. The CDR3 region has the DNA TGTGCCTGGAGGACAGGACCGAGAAGCGCCTACAATGAGCAGTTCTTC.

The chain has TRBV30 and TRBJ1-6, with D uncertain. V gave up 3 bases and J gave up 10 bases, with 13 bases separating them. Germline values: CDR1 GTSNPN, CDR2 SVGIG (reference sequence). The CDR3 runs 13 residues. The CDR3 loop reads CAWRAPPVSPLHF. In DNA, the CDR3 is TGTGCCTGGAGGGCGCCTCCCGTATCACCCCTCCACTTT.